These 20 T cell receptor beta chains came from one sample sequenced in a study of shared clonotypes between healthy human individuals. Generated by immunoSEQ multiplex PCR, the TCRdb table keeps only in-frame clones and is missing some. The sample shows some 2.4 million clones, roughly 93% of them seen only once. The specimen sequenced was naive CD4+ T cells from PBMCs. Described subset: CD45RA+ positively selected. These receptors were taken from a man younger than 30 in good health. Some clones in this sample may be carry-over from other donors' samples.

The chain has TRBV11-2 and TRBJ2-1; 7 bases agree with TRBD1. Germline V gives CDR1 SGHAT, CDR2 FQNNGV. V shed 1 base, J shed 6 bases, and the junction held 6 bases outside the gene matches. The CDR3 is 15 amino acids. The CDR3 bases are TGTGCCAGCAGCTTAGGAGGGACAGCGTTCAATGAGCAGTTCTTC. Amino acid sequence: CASSLGGTAFNEQFF. Combining the CDR3 with reference TRBV11-2 and TRBJ2-1 gives the whole variable domain EAGVAQSPRYKIIEKRQSVAFWCNPISGHATLYWYQQILGQGPKLLIQFQNNGVVDDSQLPKDRFSAERLKGVDSTLKIQPAKLEDSAVYLCASSLGGTAFNEQFFGPGTRLTVL.

The gene calls are TRBV29-1 and TRBJ2-3; weak D call: TRBD2 (5 bases). Germline V gene lookup returns CDR1 SQVTM and CDR2 ANQGSEA. The V and J ends lost 1 base and 1 base respectively, with 9 bases between them. This CDR3 is 14 amino acids long. DNA of the CDR3: TGCAGCGTTGAAGGGGAGATCGGCACAGATACGCAGTATTTT. Translated, it gives CSVEGEIGTDTQYF.

The genes are TRBV18 and TRBJ2-1; D gene uncertain. Trimming cost V 2 bases and J 7 bases, with 9 bases left between them. CDR1 is KGHSH and CDR2 is LQKENI in the germline V gene. The CDR3 has 13 residues. The CDR3 loop reads CASSPVLGNEQFF. As DNA, the CDR3 is TGTGCCAGCTCACCAGTTTTGGGGAATGAGCAGTTCTTC.

A remark on this clone: The same CDR3 can be traced to other DNA sequences in this sample. The chain links TRBV4-3 to TRBJ1-5; unclear D gene. Trimming took off 0 bases at V and 2 bases at J, with 5 bases between the two ends. Germline loops: CDR1 LGHNA, CDR2 YSLEER. The CDR3 extends over 14 amino acids. CDR3 protein: CASSQDLGNQPQHF. CDR3 DNA: TGCGCCAGCAGCCAAGACTTGGGCAATCAGCCCCAGCATTTT.

V gene TRBV11-3 combines with J gene TRBJ1-3; D is ambiguous. Germline V lookup: CDR1 SGHNT, CDR2 YENEEA. V was trimmed by 5 bases and J by 1 base, leaving 6 bases between them. The CDR3 contains 13 residues. The CDR3 DNA follows: TGTGCCAGCAGCCACAATTCTGGAAACACCATATATTTT. Encoded protein: CASSHNSGNTIYF.

The chain is built from TRBV28 and TRBJ2-3; D perhaps matches TRBD2 (7 bases). The CDR3 runs 17 residues. The germline V gene has CDR1 MDHEN and CDR2 SYDVKM. V was clipped by 7 bases and J by 0 bases, with 20 bases between them. CDR3 in amino acids: CASMWGGASGSTDTQYF. Here the CDR3 DNA reads TGTGCCAGCATGTGGGGGGGGGCCAGTGGAAGCACAGATACGCAGTATTTT.

V gene TRBV30 combines with J gene TRBJ2-7; weak D call: TRBD2 (6 bases). This CDR3 has 13 residues. The germline V gene has CDR1 GTSNPN and CDR2 SVGIG (reference sequence). V dropped 0 bases and J dropped 3 bases, with 9 bases sitting between them. Here the CDR3 reads CAWSVGDFYEQYF. CDR3 nucleotide sequence: TGTGCCTGGAGTGTGGGGGACTTCTACGAGCAGTACTTC.

Only one count was recorded for this clone. V gene TRBV21-1 combines with J gene TRBJ2-7; the table gives TRBD2 as D, unverified against the DNA. TRBV21-1 is shown as a pseudogene. The CDR3 consists of 17 residues. As DNA, the CDR3 is TGTGCCAGCAGCACCCCGATGACTAGTCCCCGTACGGACGAGCAGTACTTC. This sequence encodes CASSTPMTSPRTDEQYF.

The J gene is TRBJ1-4, the V gene TRBV9; maybe TRBD1 (6 bases). This CDR3 is 15 amino acids long. V was trimmed by 4 bases and J by 3 bases, leaving 13 bases between them. Germline CDR1 reads SGDLS; CDR2 reads YYNGEE. CDR3 nucleotides: TGTGCCAGCAGCCCACGGGGGGCGTCTAATGAAAAACTGTTTTTT. Protein sequence: CASSPRGASNEKLFF.

The count of this clone is one. The rearrangement uses TRBV7-3 and TRBJ2-3; D is uncertain. V was shortened by 4 bases and J by 2 bases, with 10 bases between the two germline ends. The CDR3 sequence is 14 residues long. Germline CDR1 and CDR2: SGHTA and FQGTGA. The DNA for the CDR3 is TGTGCCAGCAGCTGGGCCAGCCCCACAGATACGCAGTATTTT. This sequence encodes CASSWASPTDTQYF.

The CDR3 DNA follows: TGTGCCAGCAGCTTTCGAGCGGGAGAGTACGAGCAGTACTTC. Its protein product is CASSFRAGEYEQYF. V is TRBV13 and J is TRBJ2-7, with 8 bases lining up with TRBD2. V shed 3 bases and J 4 bases; nucleotides not matched to a gene: 5. The CDR3 sequence is 14 residues long. Germline lookup yields CDR1 PRHDT and CDR2 FYEKMQ (reference sequence).

This clone showed up just once. The genes are TRBV5-4 and TRBJ2-5; D possibly uses TRBD1 or TRBD2 (6 bases each). The germline gives CDR1 SGHNT, CDR2 YYREEE (reference sequence). Deletions cut 0 bases from V and 2 bases from J, with 14 bases between. There are 16 residues in the CDR3. CDR3 region: CASSLAPRGGQETQYF. In nucleotides, the CDR3 is TGTGCCAGCAGCTTGGCGCCCAGGGGAGGTCAAGAGACCCAGTACTTC.

V is TRBV4-1 and J is TRBJ2-1; a possible D gene is TRBD2 (5 bases). Germline V gives CDR1 MGHRA, CDR2 YSYEKL. This CDR3 region has 14 residues. V was trimmed by 4 bases and J by 9 bases, leaving 16 bases between them. This CDR3 reads CASSRSLGRIEQFF. CDR3 nucleotide sequence: TGCGCCAGCAGCCGCTCCTTGGGGAGAATTGAGCAGTTCTTC.

This sequence joins TRBV6-5 and TRBJ2-5, with 8 bases matching TRBD2. The CDR3 sequence is 14 residues long. Trimming took 2 bases from V and 7 from J; bases not matched to a gene: 6. Looked up from germline, CDR1 is MNHEY and CDR2 is SVGAGI. The DNA of the CDR3 is TGTGCCAGCAGTTACGGGCGGGAGGCTGGGACCCAGTACTTC. Its protein is CASSYGREAGTQYF.

The CDR3, as DNA: TGTGCCAGCAGCTCATTTGCGGGCGGGTTCTACGAGCAGTACTTC. Translation: CASSSFAGGFYEQYF. The V gene is TRBV7-2, the J gene TRBJ2-7, with D possibly being TRBD2 (5 bases). V was trimmed by 4 bases and J by 3 bases, leaving 16 bases between them. This CDR3 is 15 amino acids long. Germline loops: CDR1 SGHTA, CDR2 FQGNSA.

The chain joins TRBV28 to TRBJ1-2, with a possible D match to TRBD1 (5 bases). V was trimmed by 7 bases and J by 5 bases, leaving 11 bases between them. From germline, CDR1 is MDHEN and CDR2 SYDVKM. This CDR3 comprises 12 residues. CDR3 protein: CASKQDDYGYTF. Here the CDR3 DNA reads TGTGCCAGCAAACAGGACGATTATGGCTACACCTTC.

The sample holds one count of this clone. Distinct nucleotide sequences in the sample also encode this CDR3. V and J are TRBV28 and TRBJ2-7; the match to TRBD2 covers 9 bases. The CDR3 is made up of 14 amino acids. The trim removed 5 bases at V and 0 bases at J, leaving 2 bases unmatched. CDR1 and CDR2 from the germline V gene are MDHEN and SYDVKM. CDR3 in amino acids: CASSLAGSSYEQYF. CDR3 DNA: TGTGCCAGCAGTCTAGCGGGGAGCTCCTACGAGCAGTACTTC. The entire variable domain, with the rest obtained from reference TRBV28 and TRBJ2-7, is as follows: DVKVTQSSRYLVKRTGEKVFLECVQDMDHENMFWYRQDPGLGLRLIYFSYDVKMKEKGDIPEGYSVSREKKERFSLILESASTNQTSMYLCASSLAGSSYEQYFGPGTRLTVT.

The J gene is TRBJ2-1, the V gene TRBV7-9; TRBD2 agrees at 9 bases. V shed 1 base and J 7 bases; nucleotides not matched to a gene: 5. This CDR3 spans 15 amino acids. Germline V lookup: CDR1 SEHNR, CDR2 FQNEAQ (reference sequence). In DNA form, the CDR3 reads TGTGCCAGCAGCTTAGTTAGCGGGAGATTTAATGAGCAGTTCTTC. It codes for CASSLVSGRFNEQFF. Drawing the rest from reference TRBV7-9 and TRBJ2-1, the complete variable domain is DTGVSQNPRHKITKRGQNVTFRCDPISEHNRLYWYRQTLGQGPEFLTYFQNEAQLEKSRLLSDRFSAERPKGSFSTLEIQRTEQGDSAMYLCASSLVSGRFNEQFFGPGTRLTVL.

V gene TRBV7-8 combines with J gene TRBJ1-2, with TRBD1 matching over 10 bases. Germline values: CDR1 SGHVS, CDR2 FQNEAQ. The trim removed 1 base at V and 4 bases at J, leaving 0 bases unmatched. This CDR3 has 14 amino acids. In nucleotides, the CDR3 is TGTGCCAGCAGCTTAGGGACAGGGGGCTATGGCTACACCTTC. As protein: CASSLGTGGYGYTF.

The gene calls are TRBV29-1 and TRBJ2-1; the match to TRBD2 covers 13 bases. V shed 7 bases and J 7 bases; nucleotides not matched to a gene: 10. The CDR3 sequence is 15 residues long. Looked up from germline, CDR1 is SQVTM and CDR2 is ANQGSEA. CDR3 coding DNA: TGCAGCGCCTTAGGACTAGCGGGAGTATGGAATGAGCAGTTCTTC. The encoded protein is CSALGLAGVWNEQFF.